The rows below give T cell receptor beta chains drawn from one sample of a study of early T cells in non-severe SARS-CoV-2 infection. TCRdb reanalysed the 5' RACE reads using MiXCR and keeps one entry per CDR3 protein. The data show 70,000 to 95,000 distinct CDR3 sequences, with about a sixth seen just once and roughly 3% held by the top ten. Source material: whole blood. Receptors were obtained from an adult who was a healthcare worker with PCR-confirmed SARS-CoV-2 infection or an uninfected control (not recorded which). CDR3s include the opening cysteine and the closing phenylalanine or tryptophan. The D gene is left open where the match is weak. Clone size is stated in some rows and not others, as once, few, many or a class when expanded.

v_gene	abundance	d_gene	j_gene	CDR3nt	CDR3aa
TRBV29-1	few	.	TRBJ2-7	TGCAGCGTTCATAAAGGCCCAGACTCCTACGAGCAGTACTTC	CSVHKGPDSYEQYF
TRBV29-1	few	.	TRBJ1-3	TGCAGCGGGACAGTTAACTCTGGAAACACCATATATTTT	CSGTVNSGNTIYF
TRBV7-8	.	.	TRBJ2-1	TGTGCCAGCAGCCCCCCGAGGGGAGAACAGAGTGAGCAGTTCTTC	CASSPPRGEQSEQFF
TRBV10-3	few	TRBD2	TRBJ2-1	TGTGCCATCAGGACTAGCGGGATTTACAATGAGCAGTTCTTC	CAIRTSGIYNEQFF
TRBV29-1	.	.	TRBJ2-7	TGCAGCGTCGGTAGCGCCGACTACGAGCAGTACTTC	CSVGSADYEQYF
TRBV29-1	few	.	TRBJ2-1	TGCAGCGCCTTATATGTTAGTAGCGGAAGCTACAATGAGCAGTTCTTC	CSALYVSSGSYNEQFF
TRBV5-1	few	.	TRBJ1-5	TGCGCCAGCAGCTTAGGTCTCGGGGGCCAACAGCCCCAGCATTTT	CASSLGLGGQQPQHF
TRBV20-1	few	TRBD1	TRBJ2-1	TGCAGTGCTAACGGGGATAGACAGGGCAGTGAGCAGTTCTTC	CSANGDRQGSEQFF
TRBV4-2	few	.	TRBJ2-1	TGTGCCAGCAGCCAAGCCTTCGGGGCCCTGAGGGGTGAGCAGTTCTTC	CASSQAFGALRGEQFF
TRBV5-8	.	.	TRBJ2-7	TGTGCCAGCAGCTCCCGCCGGGTGGGGTACGAGCAGTACTTC	CASSSRRVGYEQYF
TRBV7-9	few	.	TRBJ1-4	TGTGCCAGCAGCCAGACGGCAGGGACGCACGAAAAACTGTTTTTT	CASSQTAGTHEKLFF
TRBV7-6	few	.	TRBJ1-1	TGTGCCAGCAGCTTAGAGCGGCAGGTCACTGAAGCTTTCTTT	CASSLERQVTEAFF
TRBV6-1	.	.	TRBJ2-6	TGTGCCAGCAGTGTCGGGTCTGGGGCCAACGTCCTGACTTTC	CASSVGSGANVLTF
TRBV29-1	few	TRBD2	TRBJ2-1	TGCAGCGTTGACGGGCGGGAGGGCTACTCCTACAATGAGCAGTTCTTC	CSVDGREGYSYNEQFF
TRBV20-1	few	.	TRBJ1-1	TGCAGTGCCGCGAGCCAGATTAACGCTGAAGCTTTCTTT	CSAASQINAEAFF
TRBV29-1	.	.	TRBJ1-5	TGCAGCGTTGGAGAGGGGAATCAGCCCCAGCATTTT	CSVGEGNQPQHF
TRBV7-9	few	.	TRBJ2-1	TGTGCCAACCAACTACTGCGAGGACTGGAGAGGTATGAGCAGTTCTTC	CANQLLRGLERYEQFF
TRBV2	.	.	TRBJ2-7	TGTGCCAGCAGTGAAGTGACCGGCTACGAGCAGTACTTC	CASSEVTGYEQYF
TRBV6-5	few	.	TRBJ2-5	TGTGCCAGCAGCGAAGTGGTGAGCGGCCAAGAGACCCAGTACTTC	CASSEVVSGQETQYF
TRBV18	few	TRBD1	TRBJ1-1	TGTGCCAGCTACCAGGACAGGGGGGACACTGAAGCTTTCTTT	CASYQDRGDTEAFF
TRBV12-3/TRBV12-4	.	TRBD2	TRBJ2-1	TGTGCCAGCAGCACTAGCGGGATAAGGAATGAGCAGTTCTTC	CASSTSGIRNEQFF
TRBV11-2	.	.	TRBJ1-3	TGTGCCAGCAGCTTAGCGTTCGGGCGAAACACCATATATTTT	CASSLAFGRNTIYF
TRBV29-1	.	.	TRBJ2-7	TGCAGCGTTGCATCGTCAGTATACGAGCAGTACTTC	CSVASSVYEQYF
TRBV10-1	once	TRBD1	TRBJ1-1	TGCGCCAGCAGTAGGACAGGGGCGCCTCCGGGCACTGAAGCTTTCTTT	CASSRTGAPPGTEAFF
TRBV3-1	.	.	TRBJ2-3	TGTGCCAGCAGCCCCGGCCCGCTAGCGCAGGGCACAGATACGCAGTATTTT	CASSPGPLAQGTDTQYF
TRBV11-3	few	.	TRBJ1-1	TGTGCCAGCAGCTTAGCCCAGATGAACACTGAAGCTTTCTTT	CASSLAQMNTEAFF
TRBV5-4	.	TRBD2	TRBJ2-1	TGTGCCAGCAGCTTGGAGCGGGGGGGCCTGGGTGAGCAGTTCTTC	CASSLERGGLGEQFF
TRBV10-3	.	.	TRBJ2-7	TGTGCCATCAGGAGTTCCTACGAGCAGTACTTC	CAIRSSYEQYF
TRBV6-6	.	TRBD1	TRBJ1-5	TGTGCCAGCAGGGGACAGGTAAATCAGCCCCAGCATTTT	CASRGQVNQPQHF
TRBV29-1	few	TRBD2	TRBJ2-7	TGCAGCGCTGCCCTTCTAGCGGGAGGGGAGCAGTACTTC	CSAALLAGGEQYF
TRBV6-5	.	.	TRBJ2-3	TGTGCCAGCAGTCGGACAGCTAACACAGATACGCAGTATTTT	CASSRTANTDTQYF
TRBV5-4	few	TRBD1	TRBJ1-6	TGTGCCAGCAGCTTGGAAGGACAGGATTATAATTCACCCCTCCACTTT	CASSLEGQDYNSPLHF
TRBV7-3	many	.	TRBJ2-1	TGTGCCAGCAGCCCCAAGGGGGGGGCAGGGAATAATGAGCAGTTCTTC	CASSPKGGAGNNEQFF
TRBV12-3/TRBV12-4	.	.	TRBJ1-2	TGTGCCATTGAGGCAGGACAGATCTATGGCTACACCTTC	CAIEAGQIYGYTF
TRBV7-9	.	.	TRBJ2-3	TGTGCCAGCAGCTCTAAGGGGGATACGCAGTATTTT	CASSSKGDTQYF
TRBV29-1	.	.	TRBJ2-3	TGCAGCGTTGAATCGGGTGCGGATACGCAGTATTTT	CSVESGADTQYF